This TCR beta chain was profiled in a study of CD8 T cells in Susac syndrome. Study findings and constraints: The CD4+ T cell repertoires that were profiled in Susac syndrome showed no clonal expansion.

Patients with Susac syndrome fulfilled recently defined diagnostic criteria for definite or probable disease. This clonotype was detected only once. The target antigen is unknown. After extraction with the RNeasy kit, 0.5 to 1 ug of the RNA was reverse transcribed using random hexamers. Amplification of TCR beta CDR3 by immunoSEQ multiplex PCR spanned 54 Vbeta and 13 Jbeta. TCRdb re-analysed the immunoSEQ multiplex PCR reads in MiXCR, keeping a single row per CDR3 protein. This table holds about 150,000 distinct CDR3 sequences, around 95% found once. The CDR3 length is 14 residues. CDR1 and CDR2 (germline): SGDLS, YYNGEE. V lost 5 bases, J lost 7 bases, and 15 bases lay in between.

The chain employs TRBV9 and TRBJ2-2; D gene unclear. The source material was CD4+ T cells from PBMCs. The sequence was obtained from a human donor with Susac syndrome. CDR3 DNA: TGTGCCAGCAGTCAAACAATGGGGTTCGGGGAGCTGTTTTTT. Translating gives CASSQTMGFGELFF.